One and the same sample provided the 12 T cell receptor beta chains below, sequenced in a study of shared clonotypes between healthy human individuals (dated by TCRdb to 2018 to 2021). Library preparation was by the immunoSEQ multiplex PCR assay. TCRdb limited this immuneACCESS table to in-frame rearrangements with V and J called. A share of clones is missing; checked studies link under half to unresolved V genes, and the rest is unexplained. The sample table shows over a million clones, and more than 75% are seen once. The top ten hold 0.6% to 0.75% of the sample. The sequencing input was memory CD4+ T cells from PBMCs. Sample cell subset or site, as interpreted from the label and publication: CD45RA-negative fraction. The receptors derive from a man aged 18 to 29 in good health. Some clones in this sample may be carry-over from other donors' samples.

This chain connects TRBV5-1 to TRBJ2-3, with TRBD2 matching 10 bases. Trimming cost V 4 bases and J 1 base; bases outside gene matches: 6. Germline assignment: CDR1 SGHRS and CDR2 YFSETQ. The CDR3 has 16 residues. The DNA for the CDR3 is TGCGCCAGCAGCGAGACCGGGACTAGCGGCACAGATACGCAGTATTTT. Residues: CASSETGTSGTDTQYF.

The gene calls are TRBV4-1 and TRBJ1-5, with unresolved D. The V gene lost 4 bases and the J gene lost 5 bases, with 15 bases spanning the gap. This CDR3 comprises 15 residues. Per germline, CDR1 MGHRA and CDR2 YSYEKL. For the CDR3, the DNA is TGCGCCAGCAGCCGCTCAGGTGTCCTAGATCAGCCCCAGCATTTT. Residues: CASSRSGVLDQPQHF.

The chain joins TRBV6-5 to TRBJ1-1; unclear D gene. Germline V gives CDR1 MNHEY, CDR2 SVGAGI. Trimming took off 6 bases at V and 8 bases at J, with 16 bases between the two ends. CDR3 length equals 13 residues. The CDR3 loop is CASRQPGRREAFF. The CDR3 DNA follows: TGTGCCAGCAGGCAACCGGGTCGACGAGAAGCTTTCTTT.

The V and J genes are TRBV5-6 and TRBJ2-2, with 8 bases matching TRBD2. With V trimmed by 0 bases and J by 4 bases, 5 bases remained unmatched. Germline CDR1 SGHDT, CDR2 YYEEEE. The CDR3 extends over 16 amino acids. CDR3 region: CASSLASSGRTGELFF. Here the CDR3 DNA reads TGTGCCAGCAGCTTGGCCTCTAGCGGGCGCACCGGGGAGCTGTTTTTT.

This chain connects TRBV18 to TRBJ1-3, with D possibly being TRBD1 (5 bases). The CDR3 runs to 14 residues. The germline gives CDR1 KGHSH, CDR2 LQKENI. V lost 5 bases and J lost 0, with 8 bases in between. CDR3 coding DNA: TGTGCCAGCTCAGCCGACAGCTCTGGAAACACCATATATTTT. It encodes CASSADSSGNTIYF. Variable domain in full (rest from reference TRBV18 and TRBJ1-3): NAGVMQNPRHLVRRRGQEARLRCSPMKGHSHVYWYRQLPEEGLKFMVYLQKENIIDESGMPKERFSAEFPKEGPSILRIQQVVRGDSAAYFCASSADSSGNTIYFGEGSWLTVV.

This chain joins TRBV11-3 and TRBJ2-1; D unclear. V was cut by 3 bases and J by 9 bases, with 9 bases left in between. Germline CDR1 reads SGHNT; CDR2 reads YENEEA. This CDR3 comprises 12 residues. Here the CDR3 DNA reads TGTGCCAGCAGCTTTGGCAGTTCTGAGCAGTTCTTC. This translates into CASSFGSSEQFF. Looking up the rest from reference TRBV11-3 and TRBJ2-1 gives the full variable domain: EAGVVQSPRYKIIEKKQPVAFWCNPISGHNTLYWYLQNLGQGPELLIRYENEEAVDDSQLPKDRFSAERLKGVDSTLKIQPAELGDSAVYLCASSFGSSEQFFGPGTRLTVL.

The CDR3 loop is CASGAFQRGAFF. The DNA for the CDR3 is TGTGCCAGCGGCGCGTTCCAAAGGGGAGCTTTCTTT. V gene TRBV28 combines with J gene TRBJ1-1; TRBD1 is a possible D gene (5 bases). This CDR3 is 12 amino acids long. Germline V CDR1 and CDR2: MDHEN, SYDVKM. The germline V and J ends were trimmed by 8 bases and 10 bases, with 17 bases remaining between them.

The chain uses TRBV7-2 and TRBJ2-1, with D perhaps matching TRBD2 (5 bases). Trimming shortened V by 3 bases and J by 2 bases, and 8 bases separated the two germline ends. CDR1 and CDR2 from the germline V gene are SGHTA and FQGNSA. The CDR3 has 14 amino acids. CDR3 sequence reads: CASSFGLAYNEQFF. In DNA form, the CDR3 reads TGTGCCAGCAGCTTCGGACTGGCCTACAATGAGCAGTTCTTC. Full variable domain (rest looked up from reference TRBV7-2 and TRBJ2-1): GAGVSQSPSNKVTEKGKDVELRCDPISGHTALYWYRQSLGQGLEFLIYFQGNSAPDKSGLPSDRFSAERTGGSVSTLTIQRTQQEDSAVYLCASSFGLAYNEQFFGPGTRLTVL.

The rearrangement uses TRBV6-1 and TRBJ2-3, with TRBD1 matching 12 bases. Germline lookup yields CDR1 MNHNS and CDR2 SASEGT. The CDR3 runs to 16 residues. The ends lost 4 bases at V and 5 bases at J; junction bases unmatched: 7. The CDR3 sequence: CASSGGDRGPGDTQYF. Here the CDR3 DNA reads TGTGCCAGCAGTGGTGGGGACAGGGGGCCGGGAGATACGCAGTATTTT.

The chain employs TRBV18 and TRBJ1-1; D is perhaps TRBD1 (5 bases). Germline V lookup: CDR1 KGHSH, CDR2 LQKENI. The CDR3 length is 15 residues. Trimming removed 5 bases at V and 1 base at J, with 14 bases between. CDR3 nucleotides: TGTGCCAGCTCATTCCGAGGGGTGAAGAACACTGAAGCTTTCTTT. This gives the protein CASSFRGVKNTEAFF.

The chain is built from TRBV19 and TRBJ2-5; unclear D gene. Trimming shortened V by 3 bases and J by 7 bases, and 12 bases separated the two germline ends. CDR1 LNHDA and CDR2 SQIVND come from the germline V gene (reference sequence). The CDR3 has 13 amino acids. The CDR3 region is CASSIGPLGTQYF. Written as DNA, the CDR3 is TGTGCCAGTAGTATCGGACCCCTGGGGACCCAGTACTTC. Drawing the rest from reference TRBV19 and TRBJ2-5, the complete variable domain is DGGITQSPKYLFRKEGQNVTLSCEQNLNHDAMYWYRQDPGQGLRLIYYSQIVNDFQKGDIAEGYSVSREKKESFPLTVTSAQKNPTAFYLCASSIGPLGTQYFGPGTRLLVL.

The rearrangement uses TRBV5-6 and TRBJ2-5; D possibly matches TRBD1 or TRBD2 (5 bases each). Germline-derived CDR1 and CDR2 are SGHDT and YYEEEE. V shed 0 bases and J shed 4 bases, with 7 bases lying between them. The CDR3 has 13 amino acids. The CDR3 sequence is CASSLVGTETQYF. DNA of the CDR3: TGTGCCAGCAGCTTGGTGGGGACAGAGACCCAGTACTTC. The full variable domain, rest sourced from reference TRBV5-6 and TRBJ2-5, is DAGVTQSPTHLIKTRGQQVTLRCSPKSGHDTVSWYQQALGQGPQFIFQYYEEEERQRGNFPDRFSGHQFPNYSSELNVNALLLGDSALYLCASSLVGTETQYFGPGTRLLVL.